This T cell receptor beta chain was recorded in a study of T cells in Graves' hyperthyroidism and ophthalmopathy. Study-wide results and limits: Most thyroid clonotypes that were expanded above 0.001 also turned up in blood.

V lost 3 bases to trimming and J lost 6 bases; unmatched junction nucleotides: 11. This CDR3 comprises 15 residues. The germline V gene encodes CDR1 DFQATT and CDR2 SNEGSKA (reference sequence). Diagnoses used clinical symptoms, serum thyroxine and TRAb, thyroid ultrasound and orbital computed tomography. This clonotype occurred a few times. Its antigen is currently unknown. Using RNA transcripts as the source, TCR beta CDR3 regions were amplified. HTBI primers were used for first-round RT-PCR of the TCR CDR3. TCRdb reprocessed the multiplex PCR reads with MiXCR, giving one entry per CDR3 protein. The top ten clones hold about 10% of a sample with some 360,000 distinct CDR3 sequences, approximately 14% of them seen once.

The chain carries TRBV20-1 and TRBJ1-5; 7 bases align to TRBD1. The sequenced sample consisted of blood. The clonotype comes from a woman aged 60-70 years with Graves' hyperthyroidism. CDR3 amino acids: CSARGRQGRGQPQHF. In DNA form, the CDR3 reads TGCAGTGCTAGGGGGAGACAGGGCCGAGGTCAGCCCCAGCATTTT.